This TCR beta chain originates from a study of T-cell reconstitution after alpha-beta-depleted transplantation in children. The TCRbeta library incorporated unique molecular identifiers. TCRdb redid the calling of the PCR reads with MiXCR, one entry per CDR3 protein. The repertoire holds 200,000 to 250,000 distinct CDR3 sequences, with approximately 9% as singletons. The CDR3 spans 16 residues. V lost 5 bases, J lost 5 bases, and 18 bases lay in between. This sample comprised PBMCs from the stem cell graft donor, obtained from the stem cell graft. The rearrangement links TRBV12-3 or TRBV12-4 to TRBJ1-4; D is undetermined. The TCR comes from a human donor who donated a stem cell graft to a child with acute lymphoblastic leukemia. CDR3 region: CASSRGPTSPNEKLFF. Here the CDR3 DNA reads TGTGCCAGCAGTAGAGGGCCTACCAGCCCGAATGAAAAACTGTTTTTT.